Listed below are T cell receptor beta chains from one sample, sequenced in a study of identical twins. Via MiXCR, TCRdb re-called the 5' RACE reads, giving one row per CDR3 protein. This sample has hundreds of thousands of distinct CDR3 sequences, with around 20% found just once. The sample was also reused in another study, on T cells expressing NK-cell markers.

The source material was PBMCs. The receptors were gathered from a woman aged 18-35 years in good health. CDR3s include the opening cysteine and the closing phenylalanine or tryptophan. The order of the fields is V gene, D gene, CDR3 protein. A D gene is named only where the DNA matches it firmly.

TRBV3-1,-,CASSQSVNSPLHF
TRBV7-2,-,CASSTGPGYYEQYF
TRBV20-1,-,CSARGTVNNEQFF
TRBV5-1,-,CASSLGALGEQYF
TRBV5-5,-,CASSLTGMLNEQFF
TRBV6-5,-,CASRYMAEAFF
TRBV24-1,TRBD2,CATSDSTSGGNEQFF
TRBV9,-,CASSGPNSPLHF
TRBV5-1,-,CASSLSATGANVLTF
TRBV20-1,TRBD2,CSAAGVGTGELFF
TRBV4-3,-,CASSRSLTSKNEQFF
TRBV5-1,-,CASSDPIGAHYEQYF
TRBV6-5,-,CASSYSGSDYGYTF
TRBV11-3,-,CASSFRSDTQYF
TRBV24-1,TRBD1,CATSDLGQGGVETQYF
TRBV11-2,-,CASSSELTGYTF
TRBV15,-,CATSRDIGGSYEQYF